The 2 T cell receptor beta chains presented below share a single source sample, sequenced in a study of T cell changes during pregnancy in multiple sclerosis (dated by TCRdb to the late 2010s). Library construction relied on the immunoSEQ multiplex PCR assay. The table was pulled from immuneACCESS by TCRdb, which kept in-frame rearrangements only. Such tables lose some clones; where checked, under half of the loss comes from unresolved V genes, and the rest has no known cause. The sample records tens of thousands of clones, roughly nine tenths of which are singletons. 0.45% to 0.55% of the sample is taken by the ten largest. Material: CD4+ T cells from peripheral blood mononuclear cells, obtained in the first trimester of pregnancy. The receptors were gathered from a female donor in good health, enrolled as a control in a pregnancy study.

This chain joins TRBV6-5 and TRBJ1-2, with D possibly being TRBD1 (5 bases). This CDR3 is 14 amino acids long. Germline V gene lookup returns CDR1 MNHEY and CDR2 SVGAGI. V gave up 4 bases and J gave up 4 bases, with 13 bases separating them. The CDR3 spells CASSLHIDSYGYTF. In DNA, the CDR3 is TGTGCCAGCAGTTTACACATAGACAGCTATGGCTACACCTTC.

J is TRBJ2-3 and V is TRBV7-3, with D possibly TRBD2 on 5 matching bases. Between the trimmed V and J ends, which lost 5 bases and 2 bases, there was a span of 11 bases. The CDR3 is 14 residues long. Germline V lookup: CDR1 SGHTA, CDR2 FQGTGA. The CDR3 sequence is CASSPPGSTDTQYF. The CDR3 DNA follows: TGTGCCAGCAGCCCCCCGGGGTCCACAGATACGCAGTATTTT.